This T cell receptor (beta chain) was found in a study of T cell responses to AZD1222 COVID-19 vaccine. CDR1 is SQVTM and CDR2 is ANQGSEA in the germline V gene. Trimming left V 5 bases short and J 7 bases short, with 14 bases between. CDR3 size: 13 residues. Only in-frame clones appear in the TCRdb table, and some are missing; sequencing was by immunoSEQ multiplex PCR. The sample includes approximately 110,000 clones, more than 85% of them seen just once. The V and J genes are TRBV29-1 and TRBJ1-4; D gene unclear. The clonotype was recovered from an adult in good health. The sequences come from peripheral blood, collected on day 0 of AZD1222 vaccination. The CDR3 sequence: CSVQRAQSEKLFF. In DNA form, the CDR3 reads TGCAGCGTTCAGAGGGCGCAGAGTGAAAAACTGTTTTTT.